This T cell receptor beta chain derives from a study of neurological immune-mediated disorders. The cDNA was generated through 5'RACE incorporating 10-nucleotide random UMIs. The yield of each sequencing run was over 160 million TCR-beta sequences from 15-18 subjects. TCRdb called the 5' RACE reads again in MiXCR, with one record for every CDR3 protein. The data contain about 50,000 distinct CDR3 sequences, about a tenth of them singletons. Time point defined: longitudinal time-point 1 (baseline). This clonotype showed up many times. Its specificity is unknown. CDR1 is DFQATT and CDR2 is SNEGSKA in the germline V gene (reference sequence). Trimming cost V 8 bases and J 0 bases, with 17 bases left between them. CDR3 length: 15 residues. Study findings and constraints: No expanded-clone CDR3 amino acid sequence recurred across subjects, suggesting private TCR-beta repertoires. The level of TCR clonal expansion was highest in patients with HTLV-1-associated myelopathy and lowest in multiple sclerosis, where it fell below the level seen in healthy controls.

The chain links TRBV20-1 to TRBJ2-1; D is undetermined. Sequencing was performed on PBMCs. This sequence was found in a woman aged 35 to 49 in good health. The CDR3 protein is CSYRTPESSYNEQFF. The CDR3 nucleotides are TGCAGTTACCGTACCCCGGAGAGCTCCTACAATGAGCAGTTCTTC.